The rows below give T cell receptor beta chains drawn from one sample of a study of T-cell memory formation after mild COVID-19. TCRdb ran MiXCR on the 5' RACE reads and lists one entry per CDR3 protein. Among under 250,000 distinct CDR3 sequences listed, approximately 15% were seen once. The sequenced material came from PBMCs or a T cell subset sorted from them (not recorded which). The receptors derive from an adult woman who had mild COVID-19 (a few samples of this study predate the infection). Cell type and time point are not known. Both conserved end residues are part of each CDR3. D genes are given only for firm matches. Size is omitted from some rows. Given values are once, few, many or a class for expanded clones.

v_call	d_call	j_call	clone_size	cdr3_aa	cdr3_nt
TRBV9	TRBD1	TRBJ1-1	few	CASSVWDRNTEAFF	TGTGCCAGCAGCGTATGGGACAGGAACACTGAAGCTTTCTTT
TRBV6-1	.	TRBJ2-4	.	CASSEHGWGRAKNIQYF	TGTGCCAGCAGTGAACACGGCTGGGGGCGAGCCAAAAACATTCAGTACTTC
TRBV3-1	TRBD1	TRBJ1-3	.	CASSPDRARGNTIYF	TGTGCCAGCAGCCCAGACAGGGCGCGGGGGAACACCATATATTTT
TRBV7-9	.	TRBJ1-2	.	CASGGGYTF	TGTGCCAGCGGGGGTGGCTACACCTTC
TRBV15	.	TRBJ1-5	few	CATSRDQQDNQPQHF	TGTGCCACCAGCAGAGATCAACAGGACAATCAGCCCCAGCATTTT
TRBV20-1	.	TRBJ1-2	few	CSALQGTLRANYGYTF	TGCAGTGCTCTCCAGGGAACACTTCGAGCTAACTATGGCTACACCTTC
TRBV5-5	.	TRBJ2-6	.	CASSLLGRTSGANVLTF	TGTGCCAGCAGCCTCCTGGGACGTACGTCTGGGGCCAACGTCCTGACTTTC
TRBV5-8	TRBD1	TRBJ2-2	.	CASSLGTGLTTGELFF	TGTGCCAGCAGCTTGGGGACAGGATTAACCACCGGGGAGCTGTTTTTT
TRBV9	TRBD2	TRBJ2-3	.	CASSAGPGGRGTDTQYF	TGTGCCAGCAGCGCCGGCCCCGGGGGGAGGGGCACAGATACGCAGTATTTT
TRBV14	.	TRBJ1-1	few	CASSQGQLTEAFF	TGTGCCAGCAGCCAAGGACAGCTCACTGAAGCTTTCTTT
TRBV18	.	TRBJ2-3	many	CASSHGSPTDTQYF	TGTGCCAGCTCACACGGGAGTCCCACAGATACGCAGTATTTT
TRBV5-4	.	TRBJ2-2	.	CASSFPGAVGELFF	TGTGCCAGCAGCTTTCCGGGGGCCGTCGGGGAGCTGTTTTTT
TRBV4-1	TRBD1	TRBJ1-5	many	CASSQGGGQKNQPQHF	TGCGCCAGCAGCCAAGGAGGGGGACAGAAAAATCAGCCCCAGCATTTT
TRBV5-1	TRBD1	TRBJ1-6	.	CASSLAGQAVSPLHF	TGCGCCAGCAGCTTGGCGGGACAGGCGGTCTCACCCCTCCACTTT
TRBV12-3/TRBV12-4	.	TRBJ1-2	.	CASSLKGAPNYGYTF	TGTGCCAGCAGTTTAAAGGGAGCGCCTAACTATGGCTACACCTTC
TRBV28	.	TRBJ2-5	.	CASSLPAGRGTQYF	TGTGCCAGCAGCCTTCCTGCGGGCCGCGGGACCCAGTACTTC
TRBV18	TRBD2	TRBJ2-3	.	CASSGLAGADTQYF	TGTGCCAGCTCAGGACTAGCGGGAGCAGATACGCAGTATTTT
TRBV7-2	.	TRBJ1-2	many	CASSSRYRDPGGYTF	TGTGCCAGCAGCTCCAGATACAGGGACCCGGGAGGCTACACCTTC
TRBV3-1	TRBD2	TRBJ2-7	many	CASSQAGGTYEQYF	TGTGCCAGCAGCCAAGCGGGGGGAACCTACGAGCAGTACTTC
TRBV5-4	TRBD1	TRBJ1-4	few	CASSRQGQGREKLFF	TGTGCCAGCAGCCGACAGGGACAGGGGAGGGAAAAACTGTTTTTT
TRBV2	.	TRBJ2-7	few	CASTQEQGGYEQYF	TGTGCCAGCACCCAGGAGCAGGGGGGGTACGAGCAGTACTTC
TRBV5-6	TRBD2	TRBJ2-3	.	CASSSGTSPLADTQYF	TGTGCCAGCAGCTCCGGGACTAGCCCCCTGGCAGATACGCAGTATTTT
TRBV24-1	.	TRBJ1-5	.	CATSDSNQPQHF	TGTGCCACCAGTGATTCGAATCAGCCCCAGCATTTT
TRBV7-8	TRBD2	TRBJ2-1	many	CASSLAHSGLAASDEQFF	TGTGCCAGCAGCTTAGCCCACTCGGGACTAGCGGCGTCTGATGAGCAGTTCTTC
TRBV7-8	.	TRBJ1-4	.	CASTTNEKLFF	TGTGCCAGCACCACTAATGAAAAACTGTTTTTT
TRBV20-1	TRBD2	TRBJ2-5	few	CSATPVAGLQETQYF	TGCAGTGCTACCCCGGTAGCGGGACTCCAAGAGACCCAGTACTTC